These 7 T cell receptor beta chains share one sample of origin, sequenced in a study of blood T cell repertoires in COVID-19. Using immunoSEQ multiplex PCR, the repertoire was profiled, and TCRdb retains in-frame clones only, with some absent. The table has 260,000 or so clones, 75% to 85% seen once. Sequenced: peripheral blood. The receptors come from a woman of 80 years or more with COVID-19, enrolled during active disease.

The V gene is TRBV9, the J gene TRBJ2-3; tentative D call: TRBD2 (5 bases). Germline-derived CDR1 and CDR2 are SGDLS and YYNGEE. The CDR3 length is 14 residues. Between the trimmed V and J ends, which lost 6 bases and 2 bases, there was a span of 13 bases. The chain's CDR3 is CASNERTLTDTQYF. The CDR3, as DNA: TGTGCCAGCAACGAGCGGACCCTCACAGATACGCAGTATTTT.

The genes are TRBV6-6 and TRBJ2-1, with 13 bases that match TRBD2. V trimming: 5 bases; J trimming: 9 bases; junction bases outside the gene matches: 7. Germline CDR1 is MNHNY and CDR2 is SVGAGI (reference sequence). The CDR3 spans 15 residues. In nucleotides, the CDR3 is TGTGCCAGCAGTACTCCGGGACTAGCGGGGCCTGAGCAGTTCTTC. Translation gives CASSTPGLAGPEQFF.

This chain links TRBV5-1 with TRBJ2-7, with 11 bases identical to TRBD2. J was trimmed by 3 bases and V by 4 bases; bases with no gene match: 3. This CDR3 is built from 14 residues. The germline gives CDR1 SGHRS, CDR2 YFSETQ. The CDR3 spells CASSPGTSGYEQYF. The CDR3 nucleotides read TGCGCCAGCAGCCCCGGGACTAGCGGCTACGAGCAGTACTTC. The full variable domain, in which reference TRBV5-1 and TRBJ2-7 provide the parts outside the CDR3, is KAGVTQTPRYLIKTRGQQVTLSCSPISGHRSVSWYQQTPGQGLQFLFEYFSETQRNKGNFPGRFSGRQFSNSRSEMNVSTLELGDSALYLCASSPGTSGYEQYFGPGTRLTVT.

V is TRBV25-1 and J is TRBJ1-1, with TRBD1 as a possible D gene (6 bases). CDR3 length: 12 amino acids. V was shortened by 7 bases and J by 4 bases, with 10 bases between the two germline ends. Germline V lookup: CDR1 MGHDK, CDR2 SYGVNS. As DNA, the CDR3 is TGTGCCAGCAAGGTAGGGGGCACTGAAGCTTTCTTT. This codes for CASKVGGTEAFF. The whole variable domain, remainder taken from reference TRBV25-1 and TRBJ1-1, is EADIYQTPRYLVIGTGKKITLECSQTMGHDKMYWYQQDPGMELHLIHYSYGVNSTEKGDLSSESTVSRIRTEHFPLTLESARPSHTSQYLCASKVGGTEAFFGQGTRLTVV.

This rearrangement joins TRBV29-1 to TRBJ1-2; 7 positions match TRBD1. The CDR3 is 11 residues long. CDR1 is SQVTM and CDR2 is ANQGSEA in the germline V gene. With V trimmed by 7 bases and J by 8 bases, 7 bases remained unmatched. CDR3 sequence: CSDTGAGGYTF. The CDR3, as DNA: TGCAGCGATACAGGGGCAGGAGGCTACACCTTC.

The chain employs TRBV3-1 (or the pseudogene TRBV3-2) and TRBJ2-1; D is possibly TRBD2 (6 bases). Trimming removed 1 base at V and 3 bases at J, with 10 bases between. CDR3 size: 15 residues. Germline V gives CDR1 LGHDT, CDR2 YNNKEL (reference sequence). This CDR3 is CASSQGRTNYNEQFF. CDR3 bases: TGTGCCAGCAGCCAAGGGCGGACTAACTACAATGAGCAGTTCTTC.

This chain connects TRBV2 to TRBJ2-3; D gene unclear. Trimming shortened V by 2 bases and J by 7 bases, and 10 bases separated the two germline ends. The CDR3 consists of 13 residues. Germline CDR1 and CDR2: SNHLY and FYNNEI. The CDR3 sequence: CASSELERYTQYF. CDR3 bases: TGTGCCAGCAGTGAACTAGAAAGATATACGCAGTATTTT.